The next 27 T cell receptor beta chains were all read from a single sample in a study of cytomegalovirus exposure and HLA in healthy donors. The PCR ran on 60 Vbeta and 13 Jbeta primers. This table comes from immunoSEQ multiplex PCR, and its TCRdb copy is limited to in-frame clones, with some not included. The table has some 110,000 clones, 79% seen once. Sequenced sample: PBMCs. Every receptor here comes from a man aged 30 to 39 in good health and CMV-seropositive.

The chain uses TRBV6-6 and TRBJ1-2; D possibly corresponds to TRBD1 (6 bases). The CDR3 spans 14 residues. Germline V gene data show CDR1 as MNHNY and CDR2 as SVGAGI (reference sequence). Deletions cut 5 bases from V and 4 bases from J, with 14 bases between. The CDR3 sequence: CASSNNRDGYGYTF. The CDR3 nucleotides are TGTGCCAGCAGTAACAACAGGGATGGCTATGGCTACACCTTC.

The genes are TRBV29-1 and TRBJ2-1; TRBD2 matches 12 bases. CDR1 and CDR2 (germline): SQVTM, ANQGSEA. Losses at the gene ends were 7 bases for V and 8 bases for J; bases not matched to a gene: 9. The CDR3 spans 14 residues. CDR3 coding DNA: TGCAGCGGTGGACTAGCGGGAAGCCTCGATGAGCAGTTCTTC. Protein: CSGGLAGSLDEQFF.

This clone has a handful of counts. V and J are TRBV18 and TRBJ2-7; no firm D call. The V and J ends lost 6 bases and 2 bases respectively, with 14 bases between them. The CDR3 covers 14 residues. Germline-derived CDR1 and CDR2 are KGHSH and LQKENI. The CDR3 DNA reads TGTGCCAGCTCTCCGCCGTCAGTCCCCTACGAGCAGTACTTC. This encodes CASSPPSVPYEQYF.

CDR3 sequence: CATSRDPGQGNQPQHF. The CDR3 coding sequence is TGTGCCACCAGCAGAGATCCGGGACAGGGCAATCAGCCCCAGCATTTT. The rearrangement links TRBV15 to TRBJ1-5; the match to TRBD1 covers 8 bases. Per the germline V gene, CDR1 is LNHNV and CDR2 is YYDKDF (reference sequence). The CDR3 sequence is 16 residues long. The V and J ends lost 0 bases and 2 bases, in that order; junction bases with no gene match: 3.

The chain combines TRBV30 with TRBJ2-5, with D possibly being TRBD2 (6 bases). The V end was cut by 2 bases, the J end by 5 bases, with 12 bases between. The CDR3 extends over 13 amino acids. Germline assignment: CDR1 GTSNPN and CDR2 SVGIG (reference sequence). As DNA, the CDR3 is TGTGCCTGGAGTCGAGGGAGGTGGGAGACCCAGTACTTC. Amino acids: CAWSRGRWETQYF.

J is TRBJ2-7 and V is TRBV7-3; maybe TRBD1 (6 bases). The CDR3 extends over 15 amino acids. Germline V gene lookup returns CDR1 SGHTA and CDR2 FQGTGA. Deletions cut 2 bases from V and 5 bases from J, with 16 bases between. This chain's CDR3 is CASSLGAGDQHEQYF. In nucleotides, the CDR3 is TGTGCCAGCAGCTTAGGGGCAGGGGATCAACACGAGCAGTACTTC.

This clone was counted once. The chain employs TRBV7-2 and TRBJ2-1; D not resolved. This CDR3 is built from 13 residues. Trimming took off 5 bases at V and 0 bases at J, with 5 bases between the two ends. CDR1 and CDR2 (germline): SGHTA, FQGNSA. CDR3 loop: CASSPRSYNEQFF. The CDR3 nucleotides read TGTGCCAGCAGCCCCCGCTCCTACAATGAGCAGTTCTTC.

This clone was picked up a small number of times. The rearrangement links TRBV7-9 to TRBJ2-7; possible D gene TRBD2, 6 bases. Germline lookup yields CDR1 SEHNR and CDR2 FQNEAQ (reference sequence). Trimming left V 5 bases short and J 2 bases short, with 13 bases between. The CDR3 covers 14 residues. The CDR3 reads CASSHTGGPYEQYF. Written as DNA, the CDR3 is TGTGCCAGCAGCCATACCGGGGGACCCTACGAGCAGTACTTC. The full variable domain, in which reference TRBV7-9 and TRBJ2-7 provide the parts outside the CDR3, is DTGVSQNPRHKITKRGQNVTFRCDPISEHNRLYWYRQTLGQGPEFLTYFQNEAQLEKSRLLSDRFSAERPKGSFSTLEIQRTEQGDSAMYLCASSHTGGPYEQYFGPGTRLTVT.

V usage is TRBV2 and J usage is TRBJ2-4; 9 nucleotides line up with TRBD1. The ends lost 6 bases at V and 12 bases at J; junction bases unmatched: 6. Germline lookup yields CDR1 SNHLY and CDR2 FYNNEI. CDR3 length: 12 residues. CDR3 sequence (DNA): TGTGCCAGCAGGGGGACAGGGACCAGTCAGTACTTC. This sequence encodes CASRGTGTSQYF.

V usage is TRBV4-2 and J usage is TRBJ2-3; 9 bases map to TRBD2. The CDR3 sequence is 15 residues long. Trimming cost V 2 bases and J 6 bases; bases outside gene matches: 6. The germline CDR1 and CDR2 sequences are LGHNA and YNFKEQ. Written as DNA, the CDR3 is TGTGCCAGCAGCCAACTCGGGACTAGCAGTGATACGCAGTATTTT. Translation gives CASSQLGTSSDTQYF.

V gene TRBV28 combines with J gene TRBJ2-3; D is ambiguous. The V end was cut by 2 bases, the J end by 2 bases, with 20 bases between. This CDR3 has 18 amino acids. Per germline, CDR1 MDHEN and CDR2 SYDVKM. CDR3 residues: CASSLASAASGHTDTQYF. The CDR3 coding sequence is TGTGCCAGCAGTTTAGCATCCGCGGCCAGTGGCCACACAGATACGCAGTATTTT.

The chain employs TRBV4-3 and TRBJ2-2, with 8 bases fitting TRBD2. CDR3 size: 17 residues. The trim removed 3 bases at V and 7 bases at J, leaving 13 bases unmatched. Germline V gives CDR1 LGHNA, CDR2 YSLEER. This chain's CDR3 is CASSQHPGLGAGGELFF. The CDR3 DNA sequence: TGCGCCAGCAGCCAGCATCCGGGACTAGGTGCTGGCGGGGAGCTGTTTTTT.

This clone has more than one count but fewer than ten. The chain joins TRBV15 to TRBJ2-7; D might be TRBD1 (5 bases). The CDR3 loop spans 15 amino acids. Trimming removed 5 bases from V and 3 bases from J, with 17 bases in between. Germline CDR1 and CDR2: LNHNV and YYDKDF (reference sequence). The CDR3 spells CATSRTPTTVYEQYF. The CDR3, as DNA: TGTGCCACCAGCCGGACACCTACGACTGTCTACGAGCAGTACTTC. Filled out from reference TRBV15 and TRBJ2-7, the complete variable domain reads DAMVIQNPRYQVTQFGKPVTLSCSQTLNHNVMYWYQQKSSQAPKLLFHYYDKDFNNEADTPDNFQSRRPNTSFCFLDIRSPGLGDTAMYLCATSRTPTTVYEQYFGPGTRLTVT.

This clone turned up a few times. V usage is TRBV6-5 and J usage is TRBJ2-7; 7 nucleotides agree with TRBD1. The germline CDR1 and CDR2 sequences are MNHEY and SVGAGI. The CDR3 is made up of 12 amino acids. V was clipped by 6 bases and J by 7 bases; unmatched bases: 6. CDR3 residues: CASRRSGGEQYF. The DNA for the CDR3 is TGTGCCAGCAGAAGGTCAGGGGGAGAGCAGTACTTC.

The chain couples TRBV30 to TRBJ2-5, with TRBD2 identical over 10 bases. The J call may be in error: the DNA end matches TRBJ2-7 better. The germline CDR1 and CDR2 sequences are GTSNPN and SVGIG (reference sequence). This CDR3 region has 15 residues. CDR3 nucleotide sequence: TGTGCCTGGAAACCTTCGGGACTAGCGTTCTACGAGCAGTACTTC. It codes for CAWKPSGLAFYEQYF.

V is TRBV5-6 and J is TRBJ1-2, with TRBD1 identical over 10 bases. J gave up 0 bases and V 4 bases, and 3 bases lay outside the gene matches. Germline V gene lookup returns CDR1 SGHDT and CDR2 YYEEEE. The CDR3 contains 15 residues. The CDR3 region has the DNA TGTGCCAGCAGCCGGGACAGGGGTTCTAACTATGGCTACACCTTC. This sequence encodes CASSRDRGSNYGYTF. Looking up the rest from reference TRBV5-6 and TRBJ1-2 gives the full variable domain: DAGVTQSPTHLIKTRGQQVTLRCSPKSGHDTVSWYQQALGQGPQFIFQYYEEEERQRGNFPDRFSGHQFPNYSSELNVNALLLGDSALYLCASSRDRGSNYGYTFGSGTRLTVV.

In its sample, this clone was seen a few times. This sequence joins TRBV19 and TRBJ1-5; 7 nucleotides line up with TRBD1. Per germline, CDR1 LNHDA and CDR2 SQIVND (reference sequence). The CDR3 extends over 17 amino acids. With V trimmed by 3 bases and J by 0 bases, 8 bases remained unmatched. For the CDR3, the DNA is TGTGCCAGTAGTATGGCCCGGGACAGAGCTAGCAATCAGCCCCAGCATTTT. Translated, it gives CASSMARDRASNQPQHF.

The chain employs TRBV18 and TRBJ1-5, with 10 bases fitting TRBD1. The CDR3 loop spans 19 amino acids. Germline V gives CDR1 KGHSH, CDR2 LQKENI. Germline trimming cut 1 base from V and 0 bases from J; bases unmatched to any gene: 9. The CDR3 loop is CASSPLRGQGTYSNQPQHF. DNA of the CDR3: TGTGCCAGCTCACCACTAAGGGGACAGGGGACGTATAGCAATCAGCCCCAGCATTTT. Based on the CDR3 plus reference TRBV18 and TRBJ1-5, the full variable domain is NAGVMQNPRHLVRRRGQEARLRCSPMKGHSHVYWYRQLPEEGLKFMVYLQKENIIDESGMPKERFSAEFPKEGPSILRIQQVVRGDSAAYFCASSPLRGQGTYSNQPQHFGDGTRLSIL.

This sequence joins TRBV19 and TRBJ1-2; the match to TRBD1 covers 8 bases. Germline V gives CDR1 LNHDA, CDR2 SQIVND (reference sequence). V dropped 0 bases and J dropped 6; count of bases not matched to a gene: 9. The length of the CDR3 is 16 residues. The CDR3 DNA is TGTGCCAGTAGTATAGATCACAACAGGGGGTTAGATGGCTACACCTTC. Its protein is CASSIDHNRGLDGYTF.

J is TRBJ2-7 and V is TRBV7-3; possible D gene TRBD1, 5 bases. CDR1 and CDR2 (germline): SGHTA, FQGTGA. This CDR3 has 13 amino acids. The V end lost 3 bases, the J end lost 9 bases, and 15 bases lay between the germline ends. CDR3 in amino acids: CASSFSPGKGQYF. CDR3 nucleotides: TGTGCCAGCAGCTTTTCCCCAGGGAAGGGGCAGTACTTC.

In this sample, this clone turned up once. The rearrangement uses TRBV30 and TRBJ2-1, with D perhaps matching TRBD2 (5 bases). Trimming took off 0 bases at V and 4 bases at J, with 13 bases between the two ends. Germline loops: CDR1 GTSNPN, CDR2 SVGIG (reference sequence). The CDR3 covers 15 residues. The CDR3 sequence: CAWSVYGERYNEQFF. CDR3 in DNA: TGTGCCTGGAGTGTATACGGGGAGAGATACAATGAGCAGTTCTTC.

The table lists this clone with a count of one. The chain joins TRBV4-2 to TRBJ2-5; weak D call: TRBD2 (5 bases). Germline V lookup: CDR1 LGHNA, CDR2 YNFKEQ. The V end was cut by 0 bases, the J end by 9 bases, with 14 bases between. The CDR3 loop spans 14 amino acids. CDR3 in amino acids: CASSQDPSREAQYF. CDR3 in DNA: TGTGCCAGCAGCCAAGATCCTTCCCGGGAAGCCCAGTACTTC.

The chain employs TRBV29-1 and TRBJ1-4, with D tentatively TRBD1 (5 bases). This CDR3 spans 13 amino acids. Germline-derived CDR1 and CDR2 are SQVTM and ANQGSEA. Trimming removed 4 bases at V and 4 bases at J, with 10 bases between. CDR3 nucleotides: TGCAGCGTTGCGTGGACATTTAATGAAAAACTGTTTTTT. It codes for CSVAWTFNEKLFF.

This clone was counted a few times. The chain is built from TRBV10-3 and TRBJ1-6; D uncertain. This CDR3 has 17 residues. The germline CDR1 and CDR2 sequences are ENHRY and SYGVKD. Trimming shortened V by 5 bases and J by 0 bases, and 14 bases separated the two germline ends. CDR3 DNA: TGTGCCATCAGTCGGGGTGGAGGTAGCTCCTATAATTCACCCCTCCACTTT. It specifies CAISRGGGSSYNSPLHF.

The chain has TRBV4-1 and TRBJ2-7, with 9 nucleotides matching TRBD1. The germline CDR1 and CDR2 sequences are MGHRA and YSYEKL. With V trimmed by 4 bases and J by 2 bases, 9 bases remained unmatched. This CDR3 is 16 amino acids long. The CDR3 here is CASSPDRGSKAYEQYF. CDR3 nucleotide sequence: TGCGCCAGCAGCCCTGACAGGGGGAGTAAGGCCTACGAGCAGTACTTC.

The chain combines TRBV18 with TRBJ1-5, with 8 bases fitting TRBD1. CDR1 and CDR2 from the germline V gene are KGHSH and LQKENI. J lost 8 bases, V lost 3 bases, and 3 bases had no gene match. The CDR3 is made up of 13 amino acids. CDR3 coding DNA: TGTGCCAGCTCACCGACAGGGGTGGAGCCCCAGCATTTT. Amino acids: CASSPTGVEPQHF.

The chain recombines TRBV4-2 with TRBJ2-7, with TRBD1 matching over 8 bases. V was clipped by 0 bases and J by 0 bases; unmatched bases: 4. This CDR3 is built from 16 residues. CDR1 and CDR2 from the germline V gene are LGHNA and YNFKEQ. The CDR3 here is CASSQDPGGHSYEQYF. The DNA of the CDR3 is TGTGCCAGCAGCCAAGACCCAGGGGGCCACTCCTACGAGCAGTACTTC.